This TCR beta chain appears in the sequencing data of a study of T cells in Graves' hyperthyroidism and ophthalmopathy (dated by TCRdb to the late 2010s). In the study overall: Peripheral blood samples were taken at initial diagnosis, before any treatment was given. The paper describes TCR Vbeta CDR3 sequencing of around 130 peripheral blood samples, made up of 43 ophthalmopathy patients, around 78 hyperthyroidism patients and 17 progressor patients. After sampling, hyperthyroidism patients received methimazole starting at 30 mg daily, and ophthalmopathy patients received high-dose intravenous methylprednisolone. In roughly six Graves' hyperthyroidism patients, the study also compared T-cell repertoires from thyroid tissue with T-cell repertoires from blood. The 75 to 100 discovery patients were divided at random into training and test sets in a 7:3 ratio. Prospective prediction of ophthalmopathy was tested in an independent validation cohort of 18 to 20 hyperthyroidism patients and around 16 patients who later progressed to ophthalmopathy. TCR V-J signatures able to tell the groups apart were searched for in a discovery cohort of 100 patients, of whom 40 to 45 had Graves' ophthalmopathy and roughly 57 had stable Graves' hyperthyroidism. Points the paper makes about the study in general: In cross-validation, a model built on a 13 V-J signature told ophthalmopathy apart from stable hyperthyroidism with 87.88% sensitivity and 81% to 82% specificity, and in testing the same model reached 80%/75%. Sample size was not statistically predetermined, and blinding of investigators to group allocation was not performed. Most expanded thyroid clonotypes (frequency above 0.001) were also detected in blood, a finding suggesting that blood repertoires may reflect thyroid immune responses. During validation, the model predicted progression to ophthalmopathy a median of about 6.3 months ahead of onset, with more than 55% sensitivity and 72.22% specificity.

This clonotype was seen only a few times. This receptor's antigen is unknown. No base qualities exist here, and no much larger clone lies one base off it. From cysteine to phenylalanine, the CDR3 is 15 amino acids long. Of the read, only the CDR3 DNA is kept; its 45 bases are in frame from base 1. Between the V and J ends, shortened by 0 bases and 4 bases respectively, the junction contains 10 bases. The germline V gene (reference sequence) gives CDR1 as WNHNN and CDR2 as SYGVQD. Moderately to severely active disease, a Clinical Activity Score of at least 3, a NOSPECS grade of at least 4, and a duration under 3 months were present in ophthalmopathy patients. The study excluded patients with uncontrolled infections, other autoimmune diseases, pregnancy or lactation. Diagnoses were based on clinical symptoms, serum thyroxine and TRAb, thyroid ultrasound and orbital computed tomography. Ficoll-Paque density gradient centrifugation was used to isolate PBMCs from around 9.1 ml of fresh peripheral blood. Total RNA was extracted with Trizol reagent, and quality was checked on an Agilent 2100 Bioanalyzer.

The TCR beta CDR3 regions were amplified from the RNA transcripts. The first round of RT-PCR for the TCR CDR3 was performed with the HTBI primer set and the Qiagen OneStep RT-PCR kit. Libraries were constructed in a second round of multiplex PCR, after which size selection and purification were carried out. Sequencing of the libraries was done on an Illumina HiSeq2000 using paired-end 100 bp reads. The published analysis was carried out like this. Raw data were processed with SOAPnuke, discarding reads with adapters, uncalled bases, mean Phred below 15, or no exact constant-primer or identifier match. COPE v1.2.5 was used to merge high-quality paired reads, and clonotypes were defined as unique nucleotide sequences. MiTCR v1.1 was used to align the clonotypes against IMGT TRBV, TRBD and TRBJ reference segments. The analysis included only V-J combinations with a frequency above 0.0001, which together covered over 98% of the repertoires. The TCS score was defined as the ratio of F50 (clonal expansion) to E x V (chaos), calculated using BLOSUM62-based TCRdist between CDR3 peptides within each V-J. Welch's t-statistics and random forest reduced fewer than 550 V-J features to 10 to 15, which were used in a naive Bayes classifier (R e1071). TCRdb reprocessed the public reads (quality trimming at Q25 with fastp, clone calling with MiXCR) and kept in-frame beta chains. Rows with one shared CDR3 protein collapse into an entry with the most common genes and DNA. None of the V and J calls come from the authors' own analysis; TCRdb made them. Within this sample are hundreds of thousands of distinct CDR3 sequences, with roughly 17% of them counted one time only. Approximately 18% of the sample lies in the top ten.

Recombination connected TRBV10-1 to TRBJ2-1, with the D segment identity uncertain. This clonotype originated in a woman aged 18 to 35 with Graves' ophthalmopathy. Specimen: blood. The CDR3 sequence is CASSESGGPYNEQFF. At the DNA level, the sequence is TGCGCCAGCAGTGAGTCGGGCGGACCGTACAATGAGCAGTTCTTC.